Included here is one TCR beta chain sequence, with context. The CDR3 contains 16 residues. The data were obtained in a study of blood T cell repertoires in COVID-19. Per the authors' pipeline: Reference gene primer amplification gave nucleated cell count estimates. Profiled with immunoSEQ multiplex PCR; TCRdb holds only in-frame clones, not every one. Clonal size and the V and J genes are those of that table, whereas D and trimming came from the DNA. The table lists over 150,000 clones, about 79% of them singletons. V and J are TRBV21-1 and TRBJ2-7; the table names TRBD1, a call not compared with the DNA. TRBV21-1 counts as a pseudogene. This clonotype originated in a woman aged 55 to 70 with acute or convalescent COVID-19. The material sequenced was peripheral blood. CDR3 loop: CASSKGGPGMTYEQYV. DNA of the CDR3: TGTGCCAGCAGCAAAGGGGGCCCAGGGATGACCTACGAGCAGTACGTC.